This T cell receptor beta chain was documented in a study of T-cell reconstitution after alpha-beta-depleted transplantation in children (dated by TCRdb to the mid-2010s). For context, the study as a whole: The study quantitatively tracked T-cell immune reconstitution after TCRalphabeta/CD19-depleted allogeneic hematopoietic cell transplantation in children using TCR repertoire profiling.

This clonotype was seen a few times. This receptor's antigen is unknown. The input lacks base qualities; no much larger clone sits a single base away. Library preparation used PCR. Data came from an Illumina HiSeq 2500. TCR library preparation used molecular barcoding, with unique molecular identifiers applied to normalize quantification of the TCRbeta repertoire. The public reads were reanalyzed by TCRdb: fastp trimming at Q25, MiXCR alignment, in-frame beta chains only. Entries are consolidated by CDR3 protein sequence, retaining the most common genes and DNA. The sample table lists 200,000 to 300,000 distinct CDR3 sequences, 12% of them with a count of one. The ten largest clones represent 2.6% of the sample. The germline ends are 15 bases apart after V is trimmed by 2 bases and J by 1 base. Counted from cysteine to phenylalanine, this CDR3 has 16 amino acids. Just CDR3 DNA is preserved here, 48 bases in frame from base 1. The germline V gene (reference sequence) yields DFQATT for CDR1 and SNEGSKA for CDR2.

The TCR comes from a human donor who donated a stem cell graft to a child with acute lymphoblastic leukemia. The V gene is TRBV20-1 and the J gene is TRBJ2-1; the D region may be TRBD1 or TRBD2, each matching 5 bases equally. Sequenced material: PBMCs from the stem cell graft donor, taken from the stem cell graft. Here the CDR3 is given as CSARRRDPESYNEQFF. In nucleotide form, the sequence is TGCAGTGCTAGACGCCGGGACCCCGAATCCTACAATGAGCAGTTCTTC.